The rows below give T cell receptor beta chains drawn from one sample of a study of cytomegalovirus exposure and HLA in healthy donors. Generated by immunoSEQ multiplex PCR, the TCRdb table keeps only in-frame clones and is missing some. The data show more than 95,000 clones, around 86% seen once. Sequenced input: PBMCs. The source is a man aged 25-45 years in good health and CMV-seropositive. The CDR3 runs from the conserved cysteine through the conserved F or W. A D gene is named only where the DNA matches it firmly. Clone size is not always given. Where it is, it says once, few, many or a class for expanded clones.

j_gene | abundance | v_gene | d_gene | CDR3nt | CDR3aa
TRBJ1-6 | . | TRBV4-1 | . | TGCGCCAGCAGCCCATTGCCACGGCCCCAGGATAATTCACCCCTCCACTTT | CASSPLPRPQDNSPLHF
TRBJ1-1 | . | TRBV5-6 | . | TGTGCCAGCAGCTTGGTTGCGGGGGTTAACACTGAAGCTTTCTTT | CASSLVAGVNTEAFF
TRBJ1-6 | . | TRBV4-3 | . | TGCGCCAGCAGCCAAGTTTCCTTTCTTTCACCCCTCCACTTT | CASSQVSFLSPLHF
TRBJ1-2 | . | TRBV5-1 | TRBD1 | TGCGCCAGCAGCTCTGGACAGGGGAATGGCTACACCTTC | CASSSGQGNGYTF
TRBJ1-4 | . | TRBV25-1 | TRBD1 | TGTGCCAGCAGTGCCGGGACAGGGGGGGGAAAACTGTTTTTT | CASSAGTGGGKLFF
TRBJ1-5 | . | TRBV4-1 | . | TGCGCCAGCAGCCAAGACGGGGGGTTCGGCAATCAGCCCCAGCATTTT | CASSQDGGFGNQPQHF
TRBJ1-4 | . | TRBV4-2 | . | TGTGCCAGCAGCCAAGATGAGGGAGGTGGTGAAAAACTGTTTTTT | CASSQDEGGGEKLFF
TRBJ2-7 | . | TRBV30 | TRBD2 | TGTGCCTGGAGGGGCTGGGGGGGAGAGAGAAAAGAGCAGTACTTC | CAWRGWGGERKEQYF
TRBJ1-2 | once | TRBV4-1 | TRBD1 | TGCGCCAGCAGCCATGCCGGGACAGGGGGGTATGGCTACACCTTC | CASSHAGTGGYGYTF
TRBJ2-7 | few | TRBV5-5 | TRBD1 | TGTGCCAGCAGCTTGGAGGGACAGGGGTTTTACGAGCAGTACTTC | CASSLEGQGFYEQYF
TRBJ1-1 | . | TRBV5-1 | . | TGCGCCAGCAGCCCGGCAGGGGCTTTGAACACTGAAGCTTTCTTT | CASSPAGALNTEAFF
TRBJ1-2 | . | TRBV28 | . | TGTGCCGCCCGACAGGTACTACCTAACTATGGCTACACCTTC | CAARQVLPNYGYTF
TRBJ1-5 | . | TRBV5-4 | . | TGTGCCAGCAGCTTGGGTGGGCCCGATAGCAATCAGCCCCAGCATTTT | CASSLGGPDSNQPQHF
TRBJ1-6 | . | TRBV6-5 | . | TGTGCCAGCAGCCTATACAGCAATTCACCCCTCCACTTT | CASSLYSNSPLHF
TRBJ2-1 | . | TRBV10-3 | TRBD2 | TGTGCCATCAGTGAAGGGGCCCCTAGCGGGGTTCTATACAATGAGCAGTTCTTC | CAISEGAPSGVLYNEQFF
TRBJ1-2 | . | TRBV27 | . | TGTGCCAGCAGTATCGTCCAGGGCGGCGGCTACACCTTC | CASSIVQGGGYTF
TRBJ2-1 | . | TRBV7-9 | TRBD2 | TGTGCCAGCAGCTTTAGGACTAGGTCCTACAATGAGCAGTTCTTC | CASSFRTRSYNEQFF
TRBJ2-1 | once | TRBV14 | . | TGTGCCAGCAGCCAAGTGAGCGGTCCCAACAATGAGCAGTTCTTC | CASSQVSGPNNEQFF
TRBJ1-2 | . | TRBV13 | . | TGTGCCAGCAGCTTATCCGGGGGGCCCAGCTATGGCTACACCTTC | CASSLSGGPSYGYTF
TRBJ1-1 | . | TRBV28 | TRBD1 | TGTGCCAGCAGTTTGTCTGAGGGGGCGCAAACTGAAGCTTTCTTT | CASSLSEGAQTEAFF
TRBJ2-1 | . | TRBV6-6 | . | TGTGCCAGCACCAACCGGGAGTACAATGAGCAGTTCTTC | CASTNREYNEQFF
TRBJ1-1 | . | TRBV6-4 | TRBD1 | TGTGCCAGCAGTGAAGCGACAGGGATGAACACTGAAGCTTTCTTT | CASSEATGMNTEAFF
TRBJ1-2 | once | TRBV5-6 | TRBD1 | TGTGCCAGCAGCTTGGAGTCAAAGGGGGCCGGCTATGGCTACACCTTC | CASSLESKGAGYGYTF
TRBJ1-4 | few | TRBV28 | . | TGTGCCAGCAGCCGAAGTCGGGAAAAACTGTTTTTT | CASSRSREKLFF
TRBJ2-3 | . | TRBV28 | TRBD2 | TGTGCCAGCAGTCTGCTAGCGGGGGGTAAAGATACGCAGTATTTT | CASSLLAGGKDTQYF
TRBJ2-3 | few | TRBV6-1 | TRBD2 | TGTGCCAGCAGTGGACTAGCGGGGGGCACAGATACGCAGTATTTT | CASSGLAGGTDTQYF
TRBJ1-5 | once | TRBV19 | . | TGTGCCAGTAGTACCGGGATGGATGTTCAGCCCCAGCATTTT | CASSTGMDVQPQHF
TRBJ2-5 | . | TRBV5-1 | TRBD2 | TGCGCCAGCAGCTTCGGGGCGGGGGGTAAAGAGACCCAGTACTTC | CASSFGAGGKETQYF
TRBJ1-1 | . | TRBV27 | . | TGTGCCAGCAGTCCGACACCGAACACTGAAGCTTTCTTT | CASSPTPNTEAFF
TRBJ1-6 | . | TRBV5-1 | TRBD1 | TGCGCCAGCAGCTTTGACAGGGCTACATCACCCCTCCACTTT | CASSFDRATSPLHF
TRBJ2-7 | . | TRBV29-1 | . | TGCAGGGGGAGGGGGACCTCCTACGAGCAGTACTTC | CRGRGTSYEQYF
TRBJ2-5 | . | TRBV25-1 | . | TGTGCCAGCAGCGCTACGACAGGCGACCTGACCCAGTACTTC | CASSATTGDLTQYF
TRBJ2-7 | once | TRBV10-3 | . | TGTGCCATCACCGAATCTCAGGGGCACGAGCAGTACTTC | CAITESQGHEQYF
TRBJ1-3 | . | TRBV2 | . | TGTGCCAGCAGTGAAGAAGGCGGCTCTGGAAACACCATATATTTT | CASSEEGGSGNTIYF
TRBJ2-1 | . | TRBV27 | TRBD1 | TGTGCCAGCAGTCCGGGGACAGGGGCTTACAATGAGCAGTTCTTC | CASSPGTGAYNEQFF
TRBJ2-3 | . | TRBV9 | . | TGTGCCAGCAGCGGTACCGCGGGCCGCACAGATACGCAGTATTTT | CASSGTAGRTDTQYF
TRBJ1-1 | . | TRBV28 | . | TGTGCCAGCGCTGAGGGGGGGGCGTTGGGTGAAGCTTTCTTT | CASAEGGALGEAFF
TRBJ1-1 | . | TRBV7-9 | TRBD1 | TGTGCCAGCAGCTCTCGGGACAGGAACACTGAAGCTTTCTTT | CASSSRDRNTEAFF
TRBJ2-1 | . | TRBV4-2 | . | TGTGCCAGCAGCCAAGTGTCCGCTAGGCTTGACAATGAGCAGTTCTTC | CASSQVSARLDNEQFF
TRBJ1-1 | . | TRBV19 | . | TGTGCCAGTAGTATAACCCGGGACACTGAAGCTTTCTTT | CASSITRDTEAFF
TRBJ2-5 | . | TRBV4-3 | TRBD1 | TGCGCCAGCAGCCATACCGGGACAGGAGAAGGGGAGACCCAGTACTTC | CASSHTGTGEGETQYF
TRBJ1-5 | . | TRBV27 | . | TGTGCCAGCGGTCTAATAGATCAGCCCCAGCATTTT | CASGLIDQPQHF
TRBJ1-2 | . | TRBV7-8 | . | TGTGCCAGCAGCGCCGCAGCGTATAACTATGGCTACACCTTC | CASSAAAYNYGYTF
TRBJ1-1 | . | TRBV2 | TRBD1 | TGTGCCGACCGACAGGGGGCGGGGAACACTGAAGCTTTCTTT | CADRQGAGNTEAFF
TRBJ1-1 | . | TRBV10-3 | . | TGTGCCATCAGCCTAGGACAGCCGAACACTGAAGCTTTCTTT | CAISLGQPNTEAFF
TRBJ2-5 | once | TRBV6-1 | TRBD2 | TGTGCCAGCAGTGGTATGGCGGGGGTCCAAGAGACCCAGTACTTC | CASSGMAGVQETQYF
TRBJ1-1 | . | TRBV6-1 | . | TGTGCCAGCAGTGAAAGTGAGGGTTCTACAGCTTTCTTT | CASSESEGSTAFF
TRBJ1-1 | . | TRBV9 | TRBD1 | TGTGCCAGCAGCGCCGACAGGGGAACCGCTGAAGCTTTCTTT | CASSADRGTAEAFF
TRBJ1-5 | . | TRBV5-1 | TRBD1 | TGCGCCAGCAGCTTGAACACAGGGGGCGGTCAGCCCCAGCATTTT | CASSLNTGGGQPQHF